This T cell receptor (beta chain) stems from a study of T cells after posttransplantation cyclophosphamide. Whole-study findings and limits: After PTCy, TRB diversity resembled that of CNI/methotrexate controls. Blood and skin or GI T cell repertoires showed limited TRB overlap.

This CDR3 comprises 12 residues. Germline assignment: CDR1 SEHNR and CDR2 FQNEAQ (reference sequence). The V end lost 1 base, the J end lost 11 bases, and 11 bases lay between the germline ends. By its share, this clone is large. The target antigen is unknown. Only in-frame clones appear in the TCRdb table, and some are missing; sequencing was by immunoSEQ multiplex PCR. The data show roughly 4,400 clones, with 80% to 85% seen just once and 15% to 20% held by the top ten. Cyclophosphamide on days +3 and +4 followed busulfan-fludarabine conditioning and a marrow graft. The TCR comes from a female patient aged 45-65 years who received an allogeneic stem cell transplant from a related donor, was CMV-positive, and had no GVHD. The graft donor may have contributed some T cells. The input for sequencing was PBMCs, taken after an allogeneic stem cell transplant with post-transplant cyclophosphamide. The V call is TRBV7-9, the J call TRBJ1-1; D is unclear. The CDR3: CASSLEVAGAFF. CDR3 nucleotide sequence: TGTGCCAGCAGCTTAGAAGTGGCAGGCGCTTTCTTT.